The rows below give T cell receptor beta chains drawn from one sample of a study of siplizumab effects on memory and regulatory T cells. Repertoires were generated with immunoSEQ multiplex PCR, while TCRdb's copy carries only in-frame clones and drops some. This table holds over 85,000 clones, 80% to 95% found once. The sequencing input was CD4+ T cells sorted from blood. These TCRs come from a human donor in good health. The CDR3 runs from the conserved cysteine through the conserved F or W. A D gene is named only where the DNA matches it firmly. Rows give clone size only sometimes, using once, few, many, or a class for an expanded clone.

j_call cdr3_length d_call v_call clone_size cdr3_nt cdr3_aa
TRBJ2-2 13 . TRBV2 few TGTGCCAGCACAAGGGCCCGTGGCGGGGAGCTGTTTTTT CASTRARGGELFF
TRBJ2-2 17 . TRBV19 . TGTGCCAGTAGTATAGGCCCTGGGGCGGCGAACACCGGGGAGCTGTTTTTT CASSIGPGAANTGELFF
TRBJ2-7 15 TRBD1 TRBV5-6 . TGTGCCAGCATGAGCCCGGGACAGGGGGCCTACGAGCAGTACTTC CASMSPGQGAYEQYF
TRBJ2-2 13 . TRBV27 . TGTGCCAGCAGTTTCTCTTCCACCGGGGAGCTGTTTTTT CASSFSSTGELFF
TRBJ2-2 13 . TRBV10-1 . TGCGCCAGCAGTGACCCCTTCACCGGGGAGCTGTTTTTT CASSDPFTGELFF
TRBJ2-4 15 . TRBV10-3 . TGTGCCATCAGTGAGTCGAAGGTAGCCAAAAACATTCAGTACTTC CAISESKVAKNIQYF
TRBJ2-7 12 . TRBV6-4 . TGTGCCAGCAGTCGCAGCTCCTACGAGCAGTACTTC CASSRSSYEQYF
TRBJ2-5 14 . TRBV11-3 . TGTGCCAGCAGCTTTACAGGAAGGGGAGAGACCCAGTACTTC CASSFTGRGETQYF
TRBJ1-5 14 . TRBV6-6 . TGTGCCAGCAGTTACGGGGAACAGAATCAGCCCCAGCATTTT CASSYGEQNQPQHF
TRBJ2-7 15 . TRBV5-1 . TGCGCCAGCAGCTTGTGGGACCAAAAAACCTACGAGCAGTACTTC CASSLWDQKTYEQYF
TRBJ2-2 14 . TRBV2 . TGTGCCAGCAGTGTGAACAGATTGACCGGGGAGCTGTTTTTT CASSVNRLTGELFF
TRBJ2-7 13 TRBD2 TRBV7-9 . TGTGCCAGCACCGGCGGGAGCTCCTACGAGCAGTACTTC CASTGGSSYEQYF
TRBJ2-1 14 . TRBV30 . TGTGCCTGGAGTCCCACAAGGTGGGGAAATGAGCAGTTCTTC CAWSPTRWGNEQFF
TRBJ2-3 15 . TRBV5-4 . TGTGCCAGCAGCTTGGATGGCAGGGGCCGGGATACGCAGTATTTT CASSLDGRGRDTQYF
TRBJ1-1 13 TRBD1 TRBV29-1 . TGCAGCGTTCAGACAGGGTTGAACACTGAAGCTTTCTTT CSVQTGLNTEAFF